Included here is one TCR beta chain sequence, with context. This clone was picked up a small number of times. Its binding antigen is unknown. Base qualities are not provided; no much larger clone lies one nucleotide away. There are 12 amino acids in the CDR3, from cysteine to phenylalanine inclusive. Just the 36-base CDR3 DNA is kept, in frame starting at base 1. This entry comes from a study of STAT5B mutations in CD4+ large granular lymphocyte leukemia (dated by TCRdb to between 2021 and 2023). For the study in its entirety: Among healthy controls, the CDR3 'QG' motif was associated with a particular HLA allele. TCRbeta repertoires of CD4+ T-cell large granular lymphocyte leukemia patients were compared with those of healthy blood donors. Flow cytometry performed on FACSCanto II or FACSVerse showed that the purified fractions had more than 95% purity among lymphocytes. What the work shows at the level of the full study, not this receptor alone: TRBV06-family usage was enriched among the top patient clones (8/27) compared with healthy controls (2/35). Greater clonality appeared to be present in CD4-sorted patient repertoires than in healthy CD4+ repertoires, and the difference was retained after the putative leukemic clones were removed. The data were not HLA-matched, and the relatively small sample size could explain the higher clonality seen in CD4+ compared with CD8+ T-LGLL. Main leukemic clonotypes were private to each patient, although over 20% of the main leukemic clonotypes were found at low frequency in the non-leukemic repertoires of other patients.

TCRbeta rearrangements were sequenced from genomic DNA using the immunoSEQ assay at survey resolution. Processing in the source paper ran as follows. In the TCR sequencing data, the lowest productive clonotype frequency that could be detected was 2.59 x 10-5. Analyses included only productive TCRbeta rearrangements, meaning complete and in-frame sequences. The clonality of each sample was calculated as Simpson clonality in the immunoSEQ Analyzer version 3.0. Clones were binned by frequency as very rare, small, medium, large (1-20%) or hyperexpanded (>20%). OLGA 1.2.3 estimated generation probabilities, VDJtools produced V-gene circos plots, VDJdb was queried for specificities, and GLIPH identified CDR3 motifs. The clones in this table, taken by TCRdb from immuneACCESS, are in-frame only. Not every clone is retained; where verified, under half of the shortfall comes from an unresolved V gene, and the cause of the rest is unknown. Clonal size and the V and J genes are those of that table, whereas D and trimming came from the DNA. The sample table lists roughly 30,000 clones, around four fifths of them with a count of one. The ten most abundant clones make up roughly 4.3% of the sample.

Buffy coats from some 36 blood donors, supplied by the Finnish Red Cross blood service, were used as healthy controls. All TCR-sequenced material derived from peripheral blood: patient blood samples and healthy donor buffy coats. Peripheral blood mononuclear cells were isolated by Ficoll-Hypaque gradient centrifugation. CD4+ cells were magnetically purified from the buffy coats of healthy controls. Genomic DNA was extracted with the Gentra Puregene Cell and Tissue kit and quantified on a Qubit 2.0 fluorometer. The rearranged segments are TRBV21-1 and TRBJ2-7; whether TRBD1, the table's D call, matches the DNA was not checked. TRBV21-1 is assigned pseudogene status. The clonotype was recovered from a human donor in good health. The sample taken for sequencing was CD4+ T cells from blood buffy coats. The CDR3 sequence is CASNRDSGEQYF. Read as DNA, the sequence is TGTGCCAGCAACAGGGACAGCGGGGAGCAGTACTTC.